The present T cell receptor (beta chain) was sequenced within a study of blood T cell repertoires in COVID-19. Study context: Collection of acute and convalescent COVID-19 samples took place in the United States, Italy and Spain. Sources were T cells, B-cell-depleted T cells, or PBMCs; the material itself was cDNA or gDNA.

In the original analysis: Quantification of nucleated cells was approximated via reference gene primer amplification. Some clones are missing from TCRdb's copy, which holds only in-frame ones; the method was immunoSEQ multiplex PCR. V and J calls plus clone size are reproduced from that table; the DNA served to infer D and trimming. This table holds around 82,000 clones, about nine tenths found once. Per the germline V gene, CDR1 is SGHVS and CDR2 is FQNEAQ. Trimming shortened V by 5 bases and J by 2 bases, and 18 bases separated the two germline ends. CDR3 length: 16 amino acids. The receptor comes from a man in his 70s with active or convalescent COVID-19. The chain combines TRBV7-8 with TRBJ1-1; D is perhaps TRBD1 (5 bases). The sample taken for sequencing was peripheral blood. The CDR3 nucleotides are TGTGCCAGCAGCCCAAGGGGCAGGGCTACAAACACTGAAGCTTTCTTT. Amino acids: CASSPRGRATNTEAFF.